The rows below give T cell receptor beta chains drawn from one sample of a study of T cell repertoires in cytomegalovirus infection. What these receptors recognize is not known. TCRdb itself ran the reads through MiXCR, one entry per CDR3 protein. The table lists around 100,000 distinct CDR3 sequences, around a tenth of them singletons, with 30% to 40% in the top ten. Sequencing was performed on PBMCs, sequenced either directly or after in vitro stimulation (not recorded which). All receptors derive from a human donor in good health (CMV status not recorded). Some clones in this sample may be carry-over from other donors' samples. Both conserved end residues are part of each CDR3. D genes are given only for firm matches. Clone size is given for some rows only: seen once, a few or many times, or a class if the clone is expanded.

j_gene	v_gene	d_gene	abundance	CDR3aa	CDR3nt
TRBJ1-1	TRBV28	.	many	CASSFFDSMGTEAFF	TGTGCCAGCAGTTTCTTCGACTCGATGGGAACTGAAGCTTTCTTT
TRBJ2-7	TRBV4-2	.	many	CASSQGSGLMYHEQYF	TGTGCCAGCAGCCAAGGTAGCGGCTTAATGTACCACGAGCAGTACTTC
TRBJ1-5	TRBV19	TRBD1	many	CASSGQGGNQPQHF	TGTGCCAGTAGCGGACAGGGGGGCAATCAGCCCCAGCATTTT
TRBJ1-3	TRBV11-3	TRBD1	many	CASSAGQGDSGNTIYF	TGTGCCAGCAGCGCCGGACAGGGGGACTCTGGAAACACCATATATTTT
TRBJ1-1	TRBV27	.	many	CASSLGDGAYTEAFF	TGTGCCAGCAGTTTGGGGGACGGGGCCTACACTGAAGCTTTCTTT
TRBJ1-6	TRBV29-1	.	.	CSVGDGNTPLHF	TGCAGCGTTGGGGATGGGAACACTCCCCTCCACTTT
TRBJ2-5	TRBV7-8	TRBD2	many	CASSLPRGLEGRIETQYF	TGTGCCAGCAGCTTACCCAGAGGACTAGAAGGAAGGATAGAGACCCAGTACTTC
TRBJ1-5	TRBV7-9	.	many	CASSSSGGTRVQPQHF	TGTGCCAGCAGCTCATCGGGGGGGACAAGGGTTCAGCCCCAGCATTTT
TRBJ1-1	TRBV27	TRBD1	.	CASSDRGGTTEAFF	TGTGCCAGCAGCGACAGGGGGGGCACCACTGAAGCTTTCTTT
TRBJ2-5	TRBV4-3	.	many	CASSQEQRDIYFQETQYF	TGCGCCAGCAGCCAAGAACAACGGGACATCTATTTCCAAGAGACCCAGTACTTC
TRBJ2-3	TRBV24-1	.	few	CASGQPSTDTQYF	TGTGCCTCCGGACAGCCAAGCACAGATACGCAGTATTTT
TRBJ2-7	TRBV28	.	few	CASSLARSYEQYF	TGTGCCAGCAGTTTAGCCAGGTCCTACGAGCAGTACTTC
TRBJ2-7	TRBV29-1	TRBD2	few	CSASGLAGASYYEQYF	TGCAGCGCAAGCGGACTAGCGGGAGCCTCATACTACGAGCAGTACTTC
TRBJ2-7	TRBV28	TRBD2	few	CASSFGGSRYEQYF	TGTGCCAGCAGTTTTGGCGGGAGTCGCTACGAGCAGTACTTC
TRBJ2-3	TRBV7-2	.	many	CASSSGIRDTQYF	TGTGCCAGCAGCTCCGGGATAAGGGATACGCAGTATTTT
TRBJ1-4	TRBV19	.	.	CASRSERGKEKLFF	TGTGCCAGTAGGTCAGAGAGGGGCAAAGAAAAACTGTTTTTT
TRBJ2-3	TRBV10-3	.	.	CAISPLITDTQYF	TGTGCCATCTCCCCTCTGATCACAGATACGCAGTATTTT
TRBJ2-3	TRBV28	.	many	CASSLNPSTDTQYF	TGTGCCAGCAGCCTCAACCCAAGCACAGATACGCAGTATTTT
TRBJ1-1	TRBV5-1	.	many	CASSFSSLGIPTEAFF	TGCGCCAGCAGCTTCTCCTCCCTTGGGATCCCCACTGAAGCTTTCTTT
TRBJ2-7	TRBV7-8	.	.	CASSLAQGGGYF	TGTGCCAGCAGCTTAGCGCAGGGCGGTGGGTACTTC
TRBJ2-7	TRBV7-8	TRBD2	many	CASSFRLAGGEQYF	TGTGCCAGCAGCTTTCGACTAGCGGGAGGAGAGCAGTACTTC
TRBJ1-1	TRBV7-3	.	.	CASSSRQVNTEAFF	TGTGCCAGCAGCTCCCGACAGGTCAACACTGAAGCTTTCTTT
TRBJ2-1	TRBV5-4	.	many	CASSPGGPSSYNEQFF	TGTGCCAGCAGCCCCGGGGGGCCGAGCTCCTACAATGAGCAGTTCTTC
TRBJ1-2	TRBV6-2/TRBV6-3	TRBD1	few	CASTLTGAVGYTF	TGTGCCAGCACCCTAACAGGGGCGGTCGGCTACACCTTC
TRBJ2-3	TRBV6-2/TRBV6-3	.	many	CASRRPSGSYTDTQYF	TGTGCCAGCAGGCGGCCGAGCGGGTCATACACAGATACGCAGTATTTT
TRBJ2-2	TRBV6-5	TRBD1	few	CASSYGTGLTGELFF	TGTGCCAGCAGTTACGGGACAGGGCTCACCGGGGAGCTGTTTTTT
TRBJ2-7	TRBV29-1	.	few	CSVVQRTYEQYF	TGCAGCGTTGTCCAGCGTACCTACGAGCAGTACTTC
TRBJ1-6	TRBV30	TRBD1	few	CAWRMTGILSPLHF	TGTGCCTGGAGGATGACAGGGATTCTTTCACCCCTCCACTTT
TRBJ2-6	TRBV7-2	TRBD1	many	CASSLVGGQTGANVLTF	TGTGCCAGCAGCTTAGTTGGGGGACAGACAGGGGCCAACGTCCTGACTTTC
TRBJ2-2	TRBV28	.	.	CASRPPTTANTGELFF	TGTGCCAGCAGACCCCCGACAACCGCGAACACCGGGGAGCTGTTTTTT
TRBJ1-2	TRBV7-2	.	.	CASSLGTWGDYGYTF	TGTGCCAGCAGCTTAGGGACCTGGGGCGACTATGGCTACACCTTC
TRBJ2-7	TRBV7-9	.	.	CASSLMGPYEQYF	TGTGCCAGCAGCTTAATGGGGCCCTACGAGCAGTACTTC
TRBJ1-5	TRBV2	.	few	CASRGPNQPQHF	TGTGCCAGCCGGGGGCCCAATCAGCCCCAGCATTTT
TRBJ1-1	TRBV7-8	.	few	CASSLTVVNTEAFF	TGTGCCAGCAGCTTGACTGTAGTGAACACTGAAGCTTTCTTT
TRBJ1-1	TRBV5-1	.	.	CASSLLSNTEAFF	TGCGCCAGCAGCTTGCTCTCTAACACTGAAGCTTTCTTT
TRBJ2-5	TRBV15	.	.	CATSRDSSGETQYF	TGTGCCACCAGCAGAGATTCCAGCGGTGAGACCCAGTACTTC
TRBJ2-3	TRBV7-2	.	many	CASSLSRPTDTQYF	TGTGCCAGCAGCCTAAGCAGACCCACAGATACGCAGTATTTT
TRBJ1-3	TRBV7-2	.	.	CASSLTRGAYSGNTIYF	TGTGCCAGCAGCTTGACCAGGGGCGCCTACTCTGGAAACACCATATATTTT
TRBJ1-5	TRBV6-2/TRBV6-3	.	many	CASNLAGNQPQHF	TGTGCCAGCAACCTAGCCGGCAATCAGCCCCAGCATTTT
TRBJ2-5	TRBV5-1	TRBD1	many	CASSLTGQEETQYF	TGCGCCAGCAGTCTAACGGGACAGGAAGAGACCCAGTACTTC
TRBJ2-7	TRBV6-2/TRBV6-3	TRBD2	few	CASSYRGAGAPYEQYF	TGTGCCAGCAGTTACCGTGGGGCGGGAGCCCCCTACGAGCAGTACTTC
TRBJ2-3	TRBV27	.	few	CASRPDWATDTQYF	TGTGCCAGCAGGCCGGACTGGGCCACAGATACGCAGTATTTT
TRBJ2-6	TRBV7-2	TRBD1	many	CASSPGVGQGSGANVLTF	TGTGCCAGCAGCCCAGGGGTGGGACAGGGGTCTGGGGCCAACGTCCTGACTTTC
TRBJ2-5	TRBV11-2	TRBD1	many	CASSLGRTGLQETQYF	TGTGCCAGCAGCTTAGGACGGACAGGGCTCCAAGAGACCCAGTACTTC
TRBJ2-7	TRBV7-6	TRBD2	few	CASSIRPGLAGEEQYF	TGTGCCAGCAGCATACGCCCGGGACTAGCGGGAGAGGAGCAGTACTTC
TRBJ1-2	TRBV6-5	.	many	CASSYSISYGDYGYTF	TGTGCCAGCAGTTACTCGATCAGTTACGGCGACTATGGCTACACCTTC
TRBJ2-5	TRBV19	TRBD1	.	CASRMTGTETQYF	TGTGCCAGTAGGATGACAGGGACCGAGACCCAGTACTTC
TRBJ1-2	TRBV24-1	.	.	CATSDLEGNYGYTF	TGTGCCACCAGTGATTTGGAGGGTAACTATGGCTACACCTTC
TRBJ1-2	TRBV7-2	.	many	CASRDTVGGYTF	TGTGCCAGCCGGGACACGGTCGGAGGCTACACCTTC
TRBJ2-5	TRBV7-2	TRBD2	many	CASSLAPSGRAGQETQYF	TGTGCCAGCAGCTTAGCGCCTAGCGGGAGGGCCGGGCAGGAGACCCAGTACTTC
TRBJ2-3	TRBV30	.	few	CAWRFGDTQYF	TGTGCCTGGAGGTTTGGAGATACGCAGTATTTT
TRBJ2-6	TRBV7-6	.	few	CASSSLLGVRSGANVLTF	TGTGCCAGCAGCTCCCTTTTAGGGGTTCGCTCTGGGGCCAACGTCCTGACTTTC
TRBJ2-1	TRBV6-6	.	.	CASRYFVENEQFF	TGTGCCAGCAGGTATTTTGTCGAAAATGAGCAGTTCTTC
TRBJ1-1	TRBV19	TRBD1	.	CASNTGVTTEAFF	TGTGCCAGTAACACAGGGGTTACAACTGAAGCTTTCTTT